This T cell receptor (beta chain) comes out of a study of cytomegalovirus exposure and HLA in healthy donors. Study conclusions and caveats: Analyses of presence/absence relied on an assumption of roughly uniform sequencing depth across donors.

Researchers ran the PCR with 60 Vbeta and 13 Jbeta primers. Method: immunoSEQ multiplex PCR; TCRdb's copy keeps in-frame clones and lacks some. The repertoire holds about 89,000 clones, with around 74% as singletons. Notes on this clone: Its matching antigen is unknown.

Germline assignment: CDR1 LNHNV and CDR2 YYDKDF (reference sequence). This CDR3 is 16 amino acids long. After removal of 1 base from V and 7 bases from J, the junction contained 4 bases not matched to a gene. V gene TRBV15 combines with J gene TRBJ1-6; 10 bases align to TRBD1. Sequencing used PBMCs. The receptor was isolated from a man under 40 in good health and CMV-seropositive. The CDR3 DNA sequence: TGTGCCACCAGCAGAGGAAGACAGGGGGCGAATTCACCCCTCCACTTT. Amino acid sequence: CATSRGRQGANSPLHF. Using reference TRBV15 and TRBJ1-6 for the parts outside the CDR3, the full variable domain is DAMVIQNPRYQVTQFGKPVTLSCSQTLNHNVMYWYQQKSSQAPKLLFHYYDKDFNNEADTPDNFQSRRPNTSFCFLDIRSPGLGDTAMYLCATSRGRQGANSPLHFGNGTRLTVT.